This T cell receptor beta chain was recorded in a study of blood T cells in healthy people across ages. About the research overall: For every two T cells, template switching captured about one barcoded beta molecule. Study observations and caveats: Higher diversity, along with more naive CD4+ cells, distinguished long-lived donors from aged donors. For the donors, CMV status was unknown and possibly confounded expanded clonotype changes.

The second PCR ran roughly 7 to 12 cycles with a sample-barcoded 5' primer and J-beta primers. TCRdb itself ran the 5' RACE reads through MiXCR, one entry per CDR3 protein. Here the sample spans roughly 700,000 distinct CDR3 sequences, roughly 49% being singletons. Germline-derived CDR1 and CDR2 are MNHEY and SVGEGT. The CDR3 spans 15 residues. Trimming pared 6 bases from V and 5 bases from J, leaving 19 bases between. In each sample, at least 7 million PBMCs were isolated. In regard to this clonotype: What it recognizes is unknown.

The TCR comes from a woman aged 60-75 years in good health. Sequencing was performed on blood. The rearrangement uses TRBV6-2 or TRBV6-3 and TRBJ1-2, with D possibly TRBD1 on 6 matching bases. The CDR3 region is CASRPTGTHGYGYTF. The DNA of the CDR3 is TGTGCCAGCAGGCCAACAGGGACACATGGATATGGCTACACCTTC.